This T cell receptor (beta chain) was documented in a study of blood T cell repertoires in COVID-19. TCRdb's table, derived via immunoSEQ multiplex PCR, lists solely in-frame clones and lacks some. The sample has 50,000 or so clones, 70% to 90% seen once; the top ten hold under 15%. The CDR3 loop spans 15 amino acids. Deletions cut 6 bases from V and 0 bases from J, with 13 bases between. In germline, CDR1 is MRHNA, CDR2 SNTAGT. This chain uses TRBV6-4 with TRBJ2-3; no clear D. This TCR was recovered from a man older than 75 with acute or convalescent COVID-19. The sequenced sample consisted of peripheral blood. Here the CDR3 DNA reads TGTGCCAGCAGATTGGAGCGCACTAGCACAGATACGCAGTATTTT. Its translation: CASRLERTSTDTQYF.